This paragraph reports one TCR beta chain. Its target is not known. Germline-derived CDR1 and CDR2 are SGHAT and FQNNGV. With 6 bases clipped from V and 3 bases from J, the junction kept 5 bases outside the gene matches. The CDR3 is made up of 14 amino acids. This sample stems from a study of cytomegalovirus exposure and HLA in healthy donors. About the study: A prior analysis found about 120 million unique TCR beta sequences from 150 million to 200 million T cells. Findings and caveats of the study: Both high specificity and high sensitivity reportedly marked the classifier's diagnosis of cytomegalovirus status. Later work showed greater clonal expansion in HLA-associated TCR beta chains than in equally common others.

Use of 60 Vbeta and 13 Jbeta primers characterized the PCR. TCRdb's copy holds only in-frame clones and misses some; the assay was immunoSEQ multiplex PCR. This sample has about 180,000 clones, with roughly 76% found just once. The source is a woman aged 18-35 years in good health and CMV-seropositive. The gene calls are TRBV11-2 and TRBJ1-5, with 7 positions matching TRBD1. The sample was PBMCs. The CDR3 DNA is TGTGCCAGCAGTCGACAGGGTATCAATCAGCCCCAGCATTTT. This sequence encodes CASSRQGINQPQHF.